The T cell receptor (beta chain) described here comes from a study of blood T cell repertoires in COVID-19. TCRdb's table, derived via immunoSEQ multiplex PCR, lists solely in-frame clones and lacks some. The sample records hundreds of thousands of clones, more than 75% being singletons. The CDR3 is 14 residues long. V lost 7 bases and J 1 base, leaving 13 bases between the germline ends. Germline values: CDR1 SNHLY, CDR2 FYNNEI. This receptor was obtained from a woman in her thirties who had recovered from COVID-19. Input material: peripheral blood. The chain employs TRBV2 and TRBJ2-5; tentatively, D is TRBD1 (6 bases). In nucleotides, the CDR3 is TGTGCCAGCACTTCACAGGGTCCCCAAGAGACCCAGTACTTC. Protein: CASTSQGPQETQYF. Complete variable domain (other parts from reference TRBV2 and TRBJ2-5): EPEVTQTPSHQVTQMGQEVILRCVPISNHLYFYWYRQILGQKVEFLVSFYNNEISEKSEIFDDQFSVERPDGSNFTLKIRSTKLEDSAMYFCASTSQGPQETQYFGPGTRLLVL.